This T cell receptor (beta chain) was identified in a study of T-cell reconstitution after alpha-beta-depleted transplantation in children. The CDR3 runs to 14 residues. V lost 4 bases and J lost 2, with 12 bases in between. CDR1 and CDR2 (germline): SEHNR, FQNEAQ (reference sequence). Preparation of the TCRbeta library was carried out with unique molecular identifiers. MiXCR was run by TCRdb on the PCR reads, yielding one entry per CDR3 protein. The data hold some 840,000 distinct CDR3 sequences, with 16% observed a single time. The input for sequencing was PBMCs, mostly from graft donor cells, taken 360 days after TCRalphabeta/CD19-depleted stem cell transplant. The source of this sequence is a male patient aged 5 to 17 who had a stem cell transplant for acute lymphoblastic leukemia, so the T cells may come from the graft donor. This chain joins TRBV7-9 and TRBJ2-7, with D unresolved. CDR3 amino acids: CASSSLLVPYEQYF. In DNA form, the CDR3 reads TGTGCCAGCAGCTCGCTCCTAGTTCCCTACGAGCAGTACTTC.